This TCR beta chain was captured in a study of beta chain features in type 1 diabetes. In the study overall: Researchers looked at fewer than 120,000,000 sorted cells across all samples. General study findings and limits: Cells that show high TCR expression could be over-represented by cDNA sequencing. Significant though moderate, a shortening of TCRB CDR3s appeared in all four CD4+ subsets of Type 1 diabetes patients. TCRB rearrangement may or may not be influenced by HLA type; here this remained unresolved.

As every portion of the isolated RNA was reverse transcribed, the sequencing read expressed TCRB transcripts. Profiling relied on immunoSEQ multiplex PCR, and the TCRdb table lists in-frame clones only, not all of them. The sample lists 500,000 to 800,000 clones; 9.5% to 15% were seen once. For this clone: Antigen specificity is unknown.

Purity exceeding 95% was reached by all sorted populations. Looked up from germline, CDR1 is ENHRY and CDR2 is SYGVKD. Trimming cost V 7 bases and J 4 bases, with 16 bases left between them. The CDR3 length is 15 residues. What was sequenced was naive CD4+ T cells from blood. This clonotype was obtained from a man aged 25-45 years with type 1 diabetes. The V call is TRBV10-3, the J call TRBJ2-2; TRBD1 is a possible D gene (6 bases). The DNA for the CDR3 is TGTGCCATCAACGGACAGACTCCGAGCACCGGGGAGCTGTTTTTT. Translating it yields CAINGQTPSTGELFF.